Presented here are 16 T cell receptor beta chains from one specimen sequenced in a study of blood T cell repertoires in COVID-19. TCRdb's copy holds only in-frame clones and misses some; the assay was immunoSEQ multiplex PCR. This repertoire shows approximately 110,000 clones, 84% found once; its top ten account for roughly 7.9%. The sequencing input was peripheral blood. The receptors derive from a woman of 80 years or more with active or convalescent COVID-19.

V gene TRBV2 combines with J gene TRBJ1-6, with 9 nucleotides matching TRBD1. The length of the CDR3 is 16 residues. Trimming at V came to 6 bases and at J to 3 bases, leaving 6 bases not matched to a gene. The germline gives CDR1 SNHLY, CDR2 FYNNEI. CDR3 residues: CASSSTGGFYNSPLHF. DNA for the CDR3: TGTGCCAGCAGCTCAACAGGGGGCTTCTATAATTCACCCCTCCACTTT. Together with reference TRBV2 and TRBJ1-6, the CDR3 gives the full variable domain: EPEVTQTPSHQVTQMGQEVILRCVPISNHLYFYWYRQILGQKVEFLVSFYNNEISEKSEIFDDQFSVERPDGSNFTLKIRSTKLEDSAMYFCASSSTGGFYNSPLHFGNGTRLTVT.

There are a few counts of this clone. V usage is TRBV12-3 or TRBV12-4 and J usage is TRBJ1-5; D may be TRBD1 (5 bases). The length of the CDR3 is 13 residues. The germline V and J ends were trimmed by 6 bases and 8 bases, with 14 bases remaining between them. CDR3 loop: CASRDGHLKPQHF. The CDR3 DNA sequence: TGTGCCAGCAGGGATGGACACTTGAAGCCCCAGCATTTT.

This chain joins TRBV5-1 and TRBJ2-7, with TRBD1 matching 8 bases. CDR3 length equals 17 residues. Germline V gene sequence: CDR1 SGHRS, CDR2 YFSETQ. V gave up 0 bases and J gave up 4 bases; unmatched junction bases: 12. CDR3 protein: CASSLGPTGQGAYEQYF. In nucleotides, the CDR3 is TGCGCCAGCAGCTTGGGGCCCACCGGGCAGGGGGCTTACGAGCAGTACTTC.

CDR3 residues: CASSLGGLAGVNEQFF. DNA of the CDR3: TGCGCCAGCAGCTTGGGGGGACTAGCGGGAGTCAATGAGCAGTTCTTC. V gene TRBV5-1 combines with J gene TRBJ2-1; 14 nucleotides agree with TRBD2. CDR3 length: 16 amino acids. V shed 0 bases, J shed 6 bases, and the junction held 2 bases outside the gene matches. From germline, CDR1 is SGHRS and CDR2 YFSETQ.

The chain employs TRBV11-2 and TRBJ2-2, with 15 bases lining up with TRBD2. The CDR3 spans 15 residues. CDR1 is SGHAT and CDR2 is FQNNGV in the germline V gene. V shed 6 bases and J 7 bases; nucleotides not matched to a gene: 3. The DNA for the CDR3 is TGTGCCAGCAGACGGACTAGCGGGAGGGACGGGGAGCTGTTTTTT. Translation gives CASRRTSGRDGELFF.

Only one count was recorded for this clone. The rearrangement uses TRBV9 and TRBJ2-1; 11 bases are a match to TRBD1. V trimming: 0 bases; J trimming: 10 bases; junction bases outside the gene matches: 0. The V gene's germline CDR1 is SGDLS and CDR2 YYNGEE. The CDR3 runs to 13 residues. DNA of the CDR3: TGTGCCAGCAGCGTAGGGACAGGGGGCGAGCAGTTCTTC. Protein: CASSVGTGGEQFF.

This rearrangement joins TRBV21-1 to TRBJ2-1; TRBD1 is the table's D call and was not checked against the DNA. TRBV21-1 is a recognized pseudogene. This CDR3 contains 15 residues. The DNA of the CDR3 is TGTGCCAGCAGCAAAAGGAAGGGACAGAGGAGTGAGCAGTTCTTC. Amino acid sequence: CASSKRKGQRSEQFF.

The rearrangement joins TRBV13 to TRBJ2-7; TRBD1 might be the D (5 bases). This CDR3 region has 14 residues. V lost 0 bases, J lost 1 base, and 7 bases lay in between. In germline, CDR1 is PRHDT, CDR2 FYEKMQ (reference sequence). The CDR3 coding sequence is TGTGCCAGCAGCTTAGGGCCAGGGTCCTACGAGCAGTACTTC. The encoded protein is CASSLGPGSYEQYF.

The chain recombines TRBV5-1 with TRBJ2-1; TRBD1 might be the D (5 bases). The CDR3 loop spans 17 amino acids. The V end was cut by 0 bases, the J end by 3 bases, with 16 bases between. Germline V lookup: CDR1 SGHRS, CDR2 YFSETQ. CDR3 sequence (DNA): TGCGCCAGCAGCTTGGACCCGACAGCTTCTCTCTACAATGAGCAGTTCTTC. Amino acid sequence: CASSLDPTASLYNEQFF. Based on the CDR3 plus reference TRBV5-1 and TRBJ2-1, the full variable domain is KAGVTQTPRYLIKTRGQQVTLSCSPISGHRSVSWYQQTPGQGLQFLFEYFSETQRNKGNFPGRFSGRQFSNSRSEMNVSTLELGDSALYLCASSLDPTASLYNEQFFGPGTRLTVL.

The chain links TRBV18 to TRBJ1-2; D not certain. This CDR3 has 12 amino acids. V lost 0 bases, J lost 8 bases, and 7 bases lay in between. From germline, CDR1 is KGHSH and CDR2 LQKENI. The CDR3 DNA follows: TGTGCCAGCTCACCACCGGTAGAAGGCTACACCTTC. This translates into CASSPPVEGYTF.

The V and J genes are TRBV6-1 and TRBJ2-1, with 7 bases that match TRBD2. Trimming took 1 base from V and 3 from J; bases not matched to a gene: 3. Germline V gene data show CDR1 as MNHNS and CDR2 as SASEGT. This CDR3 contains 15 residues. The CDR3 spells CASSEVSGVYNEQFF. Written as DNA, the CDR3 is TGTGCCAGCAGTGAAGTAAGCGGGGTCTACAATGAGCAGTTCTTC.

The chain is built from TRBV11-2 and TRBJ2-3; 8 nucleotides line up with TRBD1. Germline-derived CDR1 and CDR2 are SGHAT and FQNNGV. This CDR3 is 16 amino acids long. V lost 4 bases to trimming and J lost 2 bases; unmatched junction nucleotides: 8. The CDR3 DNA sequence: TGTGCCAGCAGCTCCATGAACAGGGGGTTCACAGATACGCAGTATTTT. Its protein product is CASSSMNRGFTDTQYF.

The V call is TRBV11-3, the J call TRBJ2-7; D is possibly TRBD2 (6 bases). V lost 4 bases and J 4 bases, leaving 11 bases between the germline ends. The CDR3 has 13 amino acids. Germline V gene data show CDR1 as SGHNT and CDR2 as YENEEA. The chain's CDR3 is CASSWRDGYEQYF. The CDR3 DNA reads as TGTGCCAGCAGCTGGAGGGACGGGTACGAGCAGTACTTC.

The chain links TRBV7-8 to TRBJ2-3; tentatively, D is TRBD1 (6 bases). The CDR3 contains 14 residues. Looked up from germline, CDR1 is SGHVS and CDR2 is FQNEAQ. The V gene lost 7 bases and the J gene lost 2 bases, with 13 bases spanning the gap. The CDR3 DNA is TGTGCCAGCAATCCGGGACAAACCACAGATACGCAGTATTTT. Protein: CASNPGQTTDTQYF.

V usage is TRBV6-4 and J usage is TRBJ1-2, with a possible D match to TRBD1 (6 bases). V lost 6 bases to trimming and J lost 2 bases, with 10 bases between them. The CDR3 length is 13 residues. The V gene's germline CDR1 is MRHNA and CDR2 SNTAGT. The CDR3 sequence: CASRADSNYGYTF. CDR3 DNA: TGTGCCAGCAGAGCGGACAGCAACTATGGCTACACCTTC.

The chain combines TRBV28 with TRBJ2-5; 10 bases agree with TRBD1. The J segment lost 5 bases and the V segment lost 5 bases, leaving 8 bases of the junction unmatched. Germline loops: CDR1 MDHEN, CDR2 SYDVKM. This CDR3 spans 15 amino acids. CDR3 in amino acids: CASSPWTGGMETQYF. Written as DNA, the CDR3 is TGTGCCAGCAGTCCTTGGACAGGGGGGATGGAGACCCAGTACTTC.